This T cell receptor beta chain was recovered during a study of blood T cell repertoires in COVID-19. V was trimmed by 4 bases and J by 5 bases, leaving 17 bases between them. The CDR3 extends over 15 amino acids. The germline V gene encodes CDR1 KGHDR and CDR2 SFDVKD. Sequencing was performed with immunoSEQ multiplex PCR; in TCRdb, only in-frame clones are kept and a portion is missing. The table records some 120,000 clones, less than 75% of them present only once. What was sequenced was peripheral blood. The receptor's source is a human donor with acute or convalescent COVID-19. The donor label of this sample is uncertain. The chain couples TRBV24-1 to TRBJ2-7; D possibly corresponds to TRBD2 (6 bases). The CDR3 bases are TGTGCCACCAGTGAGAACGGGGGAAGTAAAGACGAGCAGTACTTC. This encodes CATSENGGSKDEQYF.